This record looks at one TCR beta chain sequence and its context. These data are taken from a study of shared clonotypes between healthy human individuals. The assay was immunoSEQ multiplex PCR, and TCRdb's table has in-frame clones only and misses some. The table includes a few hundred thousand clones, 50% to 75% detected once. The germline V gene has CDR1 MDHEN and CDR2 SYDVKM. The V end was cut by 8 bases, the J end by 4 bases, with 8 bases between. The length of the CDR3 is 11 residues. The sequenced sample was memory CD4+ T cells sorted from blood. The subset denotes: CD45RA-negative fraction. The TCR comes from a man aged 25-40 years in good health. The V call is TRBV28, the J call TRBJ1-1; D uncertain. CDR3 in amino acids: CASPSGTEAFF. The CDR3, as DNA: TGTGCCAGCCCTTCGGGCACTGAAGCTTTCTTT.